Below, one T cell receptor beta chain is given with its context. This sample was taken from a study of shared clonotypes between healthy human individuals. Germline loops: CDR1 SGHDN, CDR2 FVKESK. CDR3 length: 14 amino acids. Trimming pared 4 bases from V and 5 bases from J, leaving 15 bases between. Assay execution took place at the deep level. Several immunoSEQ 96-well plates shared each subset's DNA, each plate a replicate. Sequencing was performed with immunoSEQ multiplex PCR; in TCRdb, only in-frame clones are kept and a portion is missing. Here the sample spans some 2.1 million clones, 85% to 95% being singletons. Naive CD4+ cells were CD45RA-selected; the remaining cells were memory.

The chain couples TRBV14 to TRBJ2-7; D gene uncertain. The TCR sequence derives from a young man in good health. The source material was naive CD4+ T cells sorted from blood. Subset here: CD45RA+ positively selected. CDR3 loop: CASSPQGRSDEQYF. Here the CDR3 DNA reads TGTGCCAGCAGCCCCCAAGGAAGGAGTGACGAGCAGTACTTC.